The 17 T cell receptor beta chains below all came from one sample that was sequenced in a study of blood T cell repertoires in COVID-19. Generated by immunoSEQ multiplex PCR, the TCRdb table keeps only in-frame clones and is missing some. The sample includes a few hundred thousand clones, about 83% of them seen just once. The sequenced sample was peripheral blood. The receptors were sampled from an older man with acute or convalescent COVID-19.

The V gene is TRBV18, the J gene TRBJ1-2, with D possibly being TRBD1 (5 bases). The V end lost 3 bases, the J end lost 4 bases, and 9 bases lay between the germline ends. This CDR3 is built from 13 residues. Germline V CDR1 and CDR2: KGHSH, LQKENI. In DNA form, the CDR3 reads TGTGCCAGCTCACCTGGGGCAGGCTATGGCTACACCTTC. It specifies CASSPGAGYGYTF.

The rearrangement joins TRBV18 to TRBJ1-1, with 11 bases that match TRBD1. Germline V gene sequence: CDR1 KGHSH, CDR2 LQKENI. With V trimmed by 6 bases and J by 1 base, 7 bases remained unmatched. CDR3 length: 16 residues. For the CDR3, the DNA is TGTGCCAGCTCCCGGGGACAGGGGGGGTCGAACACTGAAGCTTTCTTT. It codes for CASSRGQGGSNTEAFF.

The chain is built from TRBV3-1 (or the pseudogene TRBV3-2) and TRBJ2-2; D uncertain. Germline V gene data show CDR1 as LGHDT and CDR2 as YNNKEL (reference sequence). This CDR3 contains 14 residues. Deletions cut 1 base from V and 4 bases from J, with 7 bases between. CDR3 nucleotide sequence: TGTGCCAGCAGCCAAGGAGCAGGCACCGGGGAGCTGTTTTTT. Its translation is CASSQGAGTGELFF.

The count of this clone is one. The chain recombines TRBV7-9 with TRBJ1-5, with TRBD1 matching over 7 bases. The V gene's germline CDR1 is SEHNR and CDR2 FQNEAQ (reference sequence). The trim removed 5 bases at V and 9 bases at J, leaving 7 bases unmatched. This CDR3 comprises 13 residues. CDR3 loop: CASSRQGLGPQHF. In DNA, the CDR3 is TGTGCCAGCAGCCGACAGGGTTTGGGGCCCCAGCATTTT.

The chain joins TRBV2 to TRBJ2-7; 8 bases fit TRBD1. V gave up 5 bases and J gave up 3 bases; unmatched junction bases: 9. Looked up from germline, CDR1 is SNHLY and CDR2 is FYNNEI. The CDR3 is 15 amino acids. CDR3 sequence: CASSRAMTGVYEQYF. For the CDR3, the DNA is TGTGCCAGCAGTCGGGCTATGACAGGGGTCTACGAGCAGTACTTC.

The rearrangement joins TRBV7-8 to TRBJ1-2, with D unresolved. Germline loops: CDR1 SGHVS, CDR2 FQNEAQ. The CDR3 sequence is 15 residues long. The V end was cut by 5 bases, the J end by 4 bases, with 17 bases between. CDR3 in DNA: TGTGCCAGCAGCAATTACTCAAGCCCTGTCTATGGCTACACCTTC. Amino acid sequence: CASSNYSSPVYGYTF.

The CDR3, as DNA: TGTGCCAGCAGCTCACCGACAGGGGGCGGCTCCTACAATGAGCAGTTCTTC. This gives the protein CASSSPTGGGSYNEQFF. This sequence joins TRBV7-2 and TRBJ2-1; 10 bases are shared with TRBD1. V dropped 4 bases and J dropped 0; count of bases not matched to a gene: 6. CDR1 and CDR2 from the germline V gene are SGHTA and FQGNSA. This CDR3 spans 17 amino acids.

The rearrangement uses TRBV18 and TRBJ1-2, with a tentative D call TRBD1 (6 bases). V lost 1 base and J 3 bases, leaving 6 bases between the germline ends. CDR3 length: 13 amino acids. Germline CDR1 and CDR2: KGHSH and LQKENI. CDR3: CASSPQGDYGYTF. The CDR3 DNA follows: TGTGCCAGCTCACCACAGGGGGACTATGGCTACACCTTC.

This chain joins TRBV7-8 and TRBJ1-2, with D uncertain. Looked up from germline, CDR1 is SGHVS and CDR2 is FQNEAQ. Trimming took 3 bases from V and 4 from J, leaving 12 bases between them. CDR3 length equals 14 residues. Written as DNA, the CDR3 is TGTGCCAGCAGCTTGGGTGATAGAGGCTATGGCTACACCTTC. Translated, it gives CASSLGDRGYGYTF.

The V and J genes are TRBV15 and TRBJ2-5; D unclear. The CDR3 covers 15 residues. Germline CDR1 reads LNHNV; CDR2 reads YYDKDF (reference sequence). Trimming took 4 bases from V and 2 from J, leaving 14 bases between them. CDR3 protein: CATSNGGVQQETQYF. The CDR3, as DNA: TGTGCCACCAGCAACGGCGGCGTCCAACAAGAGACCCAGTACTTC.

The CDR3 is CASSLASRRGQGAPGELFF. CDR3 in DNA: TGCGCCAGCAGCTTGGCCTCTCGGAGGGGACAGGGGGCGCCCGGGGAGCTGTTTTTT. The chain links TRBV5-1 to TRBJ2-2, with 12 bases that match TRBD1. The V segment lost 0 bases and the J segment 6 bases; nucleotides outside the gene matches: 12. The CDR3 covers 19 residues. From germline, CDR1 is SGHRS and CDR2 YFSETQ.

For the CDR3, the DNA is TGTGCCAGCAGTCTCGGACAGGAAGAGACCCAGTACTTC. Protein product: CASSLGQEETQYF. The chain carries TRBV12-3 or TRBV12-4 and TRBJ2-5; TRBD1 matches 7 bases. The CDR3 is made up of 13 amino acids. J gave up 3 bases and V 5 bases, and 3 bases lay outside the gene matches.

The rearrangement joins TRBV7-2 to TRBJ1-5, with 9 positions matching TRBD1. Germline V gene sequence: CDR1 SGHTA, CDR2 FQGNSA. There are 16 residues in the CDR3. Losses at the gene ends were 4 bases for V and 3 bases for J; bases not matched to a gene: 7. The CDR3 DNA reads TGTGCCAGCAGCTCCCGGGGGACAGGGATCAATCAGCCCCAGCATTTT. Protein: CASSSRGTGINQPQHF.

The V call is TRBV3-1 (or the pseudogene TRBV3-2), the J call TRBJ2-7; D might be TRBD2 (5 bases). The CDR3 runs to 13 residues. Trimming left V 1 base short and J 3 bases short, with 7 bases between. Germline values: CDR1 LGHDT, CDR2 YNNKEL (reference sequence). CDR3 sequence (DNA): TGTGCCAGCAGCCAAGTGGCGGGCTACGAGCAGTACTTC. Its protein is CASSQVAGYEQYF.

This clone was picked up one time. The chain couples TRBV11-2 to TRBJ1-1, with D possibly matching TRBD1 (6 bases). V was cut by 1 base and J by 4 bases, with 13 bases left in between. CDR3 length: 15 amino acids. Germline assignment: CDR1 SGHAT and CDR2 FQNNGV. CDR3 nucleotides: TGTGCCAGCAGCTTAGGCTATACAGGGATCACTGAAGCTTTCTTT. Translating gives CASSLGYTGITEAFF.

Concerning this clone itself: At one of its ends the junction is not consistent with the germline gene, which may arise from a read error. This rearrangement joins TRBV3-1 (or the pseudogene TRBV3-2) to TRBJ2-3; weak D call: TRBD2 (6 bases). Germline assignment: CDR1 LGHDT and CDR2 YNNKEL (reference sequence). This CDR3 has 12 residues. CDR3 nucleotide sequence: TGTGCCTGCAGTAGCGGTGGGGATACGCAGTATTTT. Residues: CACSSGGDTQYF.

The gene calls are TRBV18 and TRBJ1-3, with D maybe TRBD1 (6 bases). V was trimmed by 5 bases and J by 0 bases, leaving 14 bases between them. The CDR3 consists of 16 residues. CDR1 is KGHSH and CDR2 is LQKENI in the germline V gene. The CDR3 coding sequence is TGTGCCAGCTCATCCACGCCCAGGGGCTCTGGAAACACCATATATTTT. This translates into CASSSTPRGSGNTIYF. Complete variable domain (other parts from reference TRBV18 and TRBJ1-3): NAGVMQNPRHLVRRRGQEARLRCSPMKGHSHVYWYRQLPEEGLKFMVYLQKENIIDESGMPKERFSAEFPKEGPSILRIQQVVRGDSAAYFCASSSTPRGSGNTIYFGEGSWLTVV.